This T cell receptor beta chain was sequenced in a study of a mutant IDH1 vaccine in newly diagnosed glioma. This clone was recorded only once. Antigen specificity is unknown. Libraries were prepared by immunoSEQ multiplex PCR; TCRdb keeps only in-frame clonotypes and omits some of them. The sample has roughly 34,000 clones; 75% to 95% are singletons. Time point in this sample: week 47, end of study. Every vaccination contained 300 ug of the mutant IDH1 20-mer peptide and was paired with topical imiquimod. The CDR3 has 11 residues. The germline gives CDR1 SQVTM, CDR2 ANQGSEA. V was trimmed by 6 bases and J by 7 bases, leaving 12 bases between them.

Source: PBMCs, taken from a glioma patient whose treatment included an IDH1 peptide vaccine. The chain carries TRBV29-1 and TRBJ1-2; D not certain. The clonotype originates from a woman between 35 and 50 years old with glioma. The CDR3 DNA follows: TGCAGCGTCAAAGAGGGTGGTGGCTACACCTTC. Protein sequence: CSVKEGGGYTF. The full variable domain, rest sourced from reference TRBV29-1 and TRBJ1-2, is SAVISQKPSRDICQRGTSLTIQCQVDSQVTMMFWYRQQPGQSLTLIATANQGSEATYESGFVIDKFPISRPNLTFSTLTVSNMSPEDSSIYLCSVKEGGGYTFGSGTRLTVV.